Shown below are 30 T cell receptor beta chains from a single sample sequenced in a study of radiotherapy plus CTLA-4 blockade in lung cancer. Assay used: immunoSEQ multiplex PCR; TCRdb lists only in-frame clones, some missing. The table includes roughly 120,000 clones, around 75% detected once. The sequencing used peripheral blood, collected from a patient treated with radiotherapy plus ipilimumab. The receptors were sampled from a human donor with non-small cell lung cancer who had a partial response to radiotherapy plus ipilimumab.

V is TRBV7-2 and J is TRBJ2-5, with D possibly TRBD2 on 5 matching bases. The CDR3 runs to 14 residues. CDR1 SGHTA and CDR2 FQGNSA come from the germline V gene. The V gene lost 5 bases and the J gene lost 2 bases, with 12 bases spanning the gap. The CDR3: CASSPGRGQETQYF. The CDR3 DNA reads as TGTGCCAGCAGCCCCGGCCGGGGACAAGAGACCCAGTACTTC.

The sample holds a few counts of this clone. The chain has TRBV7-6 and TRBJ2-1, with 14 bases fitting TRBD2. This CDR3 region has 19 residues. Germline CDR1 and CDR2: SGHVS and FNYEAQ. J was trimmed by 8 bases and V by 4 bases; bases with no gene match: 16. CDR3 loop: CASSSKSWTGTSGSYEQFF. The CDR3 region has the DNA TGTGCCAGCAGCTCTAAGTCGTGGACCGGGACTAGCGGGAGCTATGAGCAGTTCTTC. Filled out from reference TRBV7-6 and TRBJ2-1, the complete variable domain reads GAGVSQSPRYKVTKRGQDVALRCDPISGHVSLYWYRQALGQGPEFLTYFNYEAQQDKSGLPNDRFSAERPEGSISTLTIQRTEQRDSAMYRCASSSKSWTGTSGSYEQFFGPGTRLTVL.

This chain uses TRBV9 with TRBJ2-5, with D possibly TRBD1 on 7 matching bases. Between the trimmed V and J ends, which lost 0 bases and 4 bases, there was a span of 13 bases. The CDR3 spans 15 residues. In germline, CDR1 is SGDLS, CDR2 YYNGEE. CDR3 sequence reads: CASSVGDRAGETQYF. The CDR3 nucleotides read TGTGCCAGCAGCGTAGGGGACAGAGCGGGAGAGACCCAGTACTTC.

This chain links TRBV10-3 with TRBJ1-1; D is perhaps TRBD1 (5 bases). V was pared by 0 bases and J by 1 base, with 12 bases between. The CDR3 spans 16 residues. CDR1 ENHRY and CDR2 SYGVKD come from the germline V gene. The CDR3: CAISESSRTGNTEAFF. The CDR3 coding sequence is TGTGCCATCAGTGAGTCGTCAAGAACAGGGAACACTGAAGCTTTCTTT.

V is TRBV18 and J is TRBJ1-1, with 10 bases aligning to TRBD1. The CDR3 totals 19 residues. V lost 4 bases to trimming and J lost 4 bases; unmatched junction nucleotides: 18. Germline CDR1 and CDR2: KGHSH and LQKENI. The CDR3 DNA sequence: TGTGCCAGCTCACAACTCTTTCTACCGGGACAGGGGAGGAGCACTGAAGCTTTCTTT. It encodes CASSQLFLPGQGRSTEAFF.

A few counts support this clone. V usage is TRBV7-2 and J usage is TRBJ1-3, with D perhaps matching TRBD1 (6 bases). CDR3 length: 14 residues. V dropped 6 bases and J dropped 1 base, with 10 bases sitting between them. Germline loops: CDR1 SGHTA, CDR2 FQGNSA. CDR3 loop: CASSWTASGNTIYF. CDR3 sequence (DNA): TGTGCCAGCAGTTGGACAGCGTCTGGAAACACCATATATTTT.

This rearrangement joins TRBV19 to TRBJ2-3; TRBD1 matches at 10 bases. Germline V gene sequence: CDR1 LNHDA, CDR2 SQIVND (reference sequence). The CDR3 spans 13 residues. J lost 5 bases, V lost 5 bases, and 1 base had no gene match. CDR3: CASSWTGGDTQYF. The CDR3 DNA reads as TGTGCCAGTAGTTGGACAGGGGGAGATACGCAGTATTTT.

The chain is built from TRBV10-3 and TRBJ2-2; D gene unclear. V gave up 2 bases and J gave up 1 base, with 11 bases separating them. The CDR3 has 16 amino acids. Germline V lookup: CDR1 ENHRY, CDR2 SYGVKD. CDR3 coding DNA: TGTGCCATCAGTGAGGACCTAAGAGGGAACACCGGGGAGCTGTTTTTT. Protein: CAISEDLRGNTGELFF.

The count of this clone is one. The chain combines TRBV30 with TRBJ1-2; the match to TRBD1 covers 10 bases. V was clipped by 4 bases and J by 5 bases; unmatched bases: 7. Germline CDR1 GTSNPN, CDR2 SVGIG (reference sequence). CDR3 size: 14 residues. CDR3 nucleotide sequence: TGTGCCTGGATTGACAGGGGGCGGCCGTATGGCTACACCTTC. Its protein is CAWIDRGRPYGYTF.

The chain links TRBV28 to TRBJ2-2, with D possibly TRBD2 on 5 matching bases. In germline, CDR1 is MDHEN, CDR2 SYDVKM. The CDR3 runs 13 residues. Trimming removed 2 bases from V and 12 bases from J, with 13 bases in between. The CDR3 reads CASSLRTPPQLFF. For the CDR3, the DNA is TGTGCCAGCAGTTTAAGGACTCCCCCCCAGCTGTTTTTT.

This chain links TRBV2 with TRBJ1-3; 7 nucleotides agree with TRBD1. CDR1 and CDR2 from the germline V gene are SNHLY and FYNNEI. Trimming took 3 bases from V and 4 from J; bases not matched to a gene: 6. This CDR3 has 15 residues. DNA for the CDR3: TGTGCCAGCAGTGACAGGGGGTTGCTGGGAAACACCATATATTTT. It specifies CASSDRGLLGNTIYF.

The J gene is TRBJ2-3, the V gene TRBV27; TRBD1 aligns across 8 bases. CDR1 is MNHEY, CDR2 SMNVEV, per germline (reference sequence). This CDR3 is 17 amino acids long. Unmatched junction bases numbered 11, after V lost 4 bases and J lost 2 bases. The CDR3 DNA is TGTGCCAGCAGTTCCACTTCCTGGACAGGGAACACAGATACGCAGTATTTT. Residues: CASSSTSWTGNTDTQYF.

The genes are TRBV27 and TRBJ2-1, with 9 positions matching TRBD1. J was trimmed by 6 bases and V by 6 bases; bases with no gene match: 12. Germline V gene data show CDR1 as MNHEY and CDR2 as SMNVEV (reference sequence). This CDR3 contains 16 residues. Written as DNA, the CDR3 is TGTGCCAGCAGCCGCTCCGGGACAGGGTCGGGCAATGAGCAGTTCTTC. Protein: CASSRSGTGSGNEQFF.

This chain links TRBV5-1 with TRBJ2-1; TRBD1 matches 9 bases. CDR3 length equals 15 residues. Germline values: CDR1 SGHRS, CDR2 YFSETQ. The V segment lost 4 bases and the J segment 8 bases; nucleotides outside the gene matches: 10. CDR3 protein: CASSTSGQGKHEQFF. The CDR3 DNA is TGCGCCAGCAGCACCTCGGGACAGGGTAAACATGAGCAGTTCTTC.

This clone was detected once. The chain recombines TRBV28 with TRBJ2-2, with D possibly being TRBD1 (6 bases). The ends were cut back, 7 bases at V and 1 base at J, with 10 bases in the middle. From germline, CDR1 is MDHEN and CDR2 SYDVKM. The CDR3 has 14 residues. The CDR3 DNA is TGTGCCAGCACCGGACAGAAGAACACCGGGGAGCTGTTTTTT. Translating gives CASTGQKNTGELFF.

The chain has TRBV28 and TRBJ1-2, with D possibly being TRBD1 (6 bases). V lost 2 bases to trimming and J lost 8 bases, with 18 bases between them. The CDR3 is made up of 15 amino acids. Germline-derived CDR1 and CDR2 are MDHEN and SYDVKM. The CDR3 DNA reads TGTGCCAGCAGTTTAAGGGGGGGCGTAGGACAGGGCTACACCTTC. Protein: CASSLRGGVGQGYTF.

J is TRBJ2-2 and V is TRBV28; 7 positions agree with TRBD1. CDR3 length equals 14 residues. The germline V gene encodes CDR1 MDHEN and CDR2 SYDVKM. Trimming removed 5 bases from V and 4 bases from J; junction bases left unmatched: 4. CDR3 nucleotides: TGTGCCAGCAGTCTACAGGGGCTCACCGGGGAGCTGTTTTTT. Protein product: CASSLQGLTGELFF.

The chain recombines TRBV2 with TRBJ1-5, with 7 bases aligning to TRBD1. Germline V gene lookup returns CDR1 SNHLY and CDR2 FYNNEI. J lost 6 bases, V lost 4 bases, and 9 bases had no gene match. The CDR3 is made up of 15 amino acids. DNA for the CDR3: TGTGCCAGCAGTGGAGAGACAGGGAGGCGTCAGCCCCAGCATTTT. Its translation is CASSGETGRRQPQHF.

This chain links TRBV7-2 with TRBJ2-5; TRBD2 matches 14 bases. This CDR3 is 17 amino acids long. The V gene end was trimmed by 6 bases and the J gene end by 4 bases; junction bases not matched to a gene: 10. Germline V CDR1 and CDR2: SGHTA, FQGNSA. The CDR3 coding sequence is TGTGCCAGCAGAAAGGGGTCCGGACTAGCGGGAGGAGAGACCCAGTACTTC. Translated: CASRKGSGLAGGETQYF.

By share, this clone ranks as medium-sized (0.01 to 0.1%). The chain is built from TRBV28 and TRBJ2-7, with D maybe TRBD1 (6 bases). Trimming took off 6 bases at V and 7 bases at J, with 22 bases between the two ends. This CDR3 spans 15 amino acids. Per germline, CDR1 MDHEN and CDR2 SYDVKM. This CDR3 reads CASSQNLQGRREQYV. For the CDR3, the DNA is TGTGCCAGCAGCCAAAACTTACAGGGAAGGCGGGAGCAGTACGTC.

About this clone itself: The junction departs from the called germline gene at one end, perhaps through a read error. The rearrangement uses TRBV14 and TRBJ1-1, with D tentatively TRBD1 (6 bases). This CDR3 has 11 amino acids. CDR1 and CDR2 (germline): SGHDN, FVKESK. CDR3 coding DNA: TGTGCCAGCAGCCATCTAGGACAGTTCGCCTTT. It encodes CASSHLGQFAF.

This chain connects TRBV4-3 to TRBJ2-5, with D maybe TRBD2 (6 bases). Trimming left V 0 bases short and J 2 bases short, with 10 bases between. The germline V gene encodes CDR1 LGHNA and CDR2 YSLEER. This CDR3 spans 15 amino acids. The CDR3 sequence is CASSQDMSGQETQYF. In DNA form, the CDR3 reads TGCGCCAGCAGCCAAGATATGAGCGGGCAAGAGACCCAGTACTTC.

The V and J genes are TRBV7-9 and TRBJ2-7; possible D gene TRBD1, 5 bases. CDR1 SEHNR and CDR2 FQNEAQ come from the germline V gene (reference sequence). This CDR3 is 15 amino acids long. V was pared by 5 bases and J by 3 bases, with 17 bases between. CDR3 sequence reads: CASSRHEGVYYEQYF. CDR3 coding DNA: TGTGCCAGCAGCCGCCACGAAGGGGTGTACTACGAGCAGTACTTC.

The chain links TRBV27 to TRBJ1-2, with D possibly being TRBD1 (5 bases). CDR1 MNHEY and CDR2 SMNVEV come from the germline V gene (reference sequence). Trimming stripped 3 bases from V and 4 bases from J, with 12 bases between. There are 14 residues in the CDR3. The CDR3 loop reads CASSFFGTFYGYTF. The CDR3 nucleotides are TGTGCCAGCAGTTTCTTTGGGACTTTCTATGGCTACACCTTC.

This clone was seen a handful of times. This chain uses TRBV5-4 with TRBJ2-3; possibly TRBD2 for D (6 bases). CDR3 length: 17 amino acids. Trimming stripped 2 bases from V and 4 bases from J, with 20 bases between. Looked up from germline, CDR1 is SGHNT and CDR2 is YYREEE (reference sequence). DNA for the CDR3: TGTGCCAGCAGCTTTTGGTTCGGCGGGGAGTCCCCAGATACGCAGTATTTT. It yields the protein CASSFWFGGESPDTQYF. Using reference TRBV5-4 and TRBJ2-3 for the parts outside the CDR3, the full variable domain is ETGVTQSPTHLIKTRGQQVTLRCSSQSGHNTVSWYQQALGQGPQFIFQYYREEENGRGNFPPRFSGLQFPNYSSELNVNALELDDSALYLCASSFWFGGESPDTQYFGPGTRLTVL.

The gene calls are TRBV7-2 and TRBJ2-1; 8 bases match TRBD2. This CDR3 spans 14 amino acids. Trimming took 1 base from V and 6 from J; bases not matched to a gene: 2. The germline gives CDR1 SGHTA, CDR2 FQGNSA. The CDR3 DNA follows: TGTGCCAGCAGCTTAGGGGGGACTAGCAATGAGCAGTTCTTC. Protein sequence: CASSLGGTSNEQFF.

This clone was picked up a small number of times. The V call is TRBV18, the J call TRBJ1-2; 12 nucleotides align to TRBD1. The ends lost 3 bases at V and 7 bases at J; junction bases unmatched: 6. The CDR3 has 15 residues. From germline, CDR1 is KGHSH and CDR2 LQKENI. The CDR3 sequence is CASSPPRDRGPGYTF. The CDR3 region has the DNA TGTGCCAGCTCACCCCCCCGGGACAGGGGGCCTGGCTACACCTTC.

The chain joins TRBV6-1 to TRBJ1-5; D is unresolved. The V end was cut by 2 bases, the J end by 2 bases, with 10 bases between. The CDR3 length is 15 residues. Germline CDR1 reads MNHNS; CDR2 reads SASEGT. The chain's CDR3 is CASSELPRGNQPQHF. The DNA for the CDR3 is TGTGCCAGCAGTGAACTACCCCGGGGCAATCAGCCCCAGCATTTT.

The rearrangement links TRBV7-2 to TRBJ1-1, with D uncertain. CDR1 is SGHTA, CDR2 FQGNSA, per germline. This CDR3 contains 15 residues. The V gene lost 1 base and the J gene lost 1 base, with 10 bases spanning the gap. CDR3 residues: CASSLVGSTNTEAFF. DNA of the CDR3: TGTGCCAGCAGCTTAGTGGGCTCTACGAACACTGAAGCTTTCTTT.

V gene TRBV28 combines with J gene TRBJ1-5; tentative D call: TRBD1 (5 bases). Trimming removed 6 bases at V and 4 bases at J, with 16 bases between. This CDR3 spans 15 amino acids. Germline CDR1 MDHEN, CDR2 SYDVKM. CDR3 sequence reads: CASRGRPTVNQPQHF. The CDR3 coding sequence is TGTGCCAGCAGGGGGAGGCCGACAGTAAATCAGCCCCAGCATTTT.